This T cell receptor (beta chain) was identified during a study of blood T cell repertoires in COVID-19. Generated by immunoSEQ multiplex PCR, the TCRdb table keeps only in-frame clones and is missing some. Of hundreds of thousands of clones listed, roughly 90% are singletons. Germline CDR1 is LGHNA and CDR2 is YNFKEQ. There are 15 residues in the CDR3. Trimming removed 4 bases from V and 4 bases from J, with 15 bases in between. What was sequenced was peripheral blood. The chain has TRBV4-2 and TRBJ2-3, with TRBD2 as a possible D gene (6 bases). The receptor was derived from a woman aged 25 to 39 with COVID-19, enrolled during active disease. The CDR3 DNA reads as TGTGCCAGCAGCCGGGGGTCCGGGGGTGCAGATACGCAGTATTTT. This encodes CASSRGSGGADTQYF.